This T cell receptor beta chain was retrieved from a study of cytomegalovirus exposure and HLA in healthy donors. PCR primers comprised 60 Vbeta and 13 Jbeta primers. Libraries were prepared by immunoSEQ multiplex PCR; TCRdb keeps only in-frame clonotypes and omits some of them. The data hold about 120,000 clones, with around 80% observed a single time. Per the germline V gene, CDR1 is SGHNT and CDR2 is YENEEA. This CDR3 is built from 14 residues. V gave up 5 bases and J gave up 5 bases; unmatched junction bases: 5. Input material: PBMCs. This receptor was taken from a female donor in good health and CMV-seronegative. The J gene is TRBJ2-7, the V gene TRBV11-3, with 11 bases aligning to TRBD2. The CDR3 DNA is TGTGCCAGCAGCCGAACTAGCGGGAGAAACGAGCAGTACTTC. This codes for CASSRTSGRNEQYF.